One and the same sample provided the 19 T cell receptor beta chains below, sequenced in a study of vaccination and CD4 T cells after COVID-19. No antigen has been assigned to these receptors. At the Johns Hopkins FTIC core, DNA taken from cultured CD4+ T cells was sequenced by way of the Oncomine TCR Beta short-read assay. TCRdb reprocessed the PCR reads with MiXCR, giving one entry per CDR3 protein. The table records around 5,000 distinct CDR3 sequences, roughly two fifths of them present only once. Documented treatment: roughly ten-day PBMC culture with coronavirus spike peptide pools or control peptides (ViraFEST assay). Sequenced material: CD4+ T cells from blood, cultured in vitro, taken after SARS-CoV-2 vaccination. Every receptor here comes from a human donor who had recovered from COVID-19.

This sequence joins TRBV12-3 or TRBV12-4 and TRBJ2-7; possibly TRBD1 for D (7 bases). The CDR3 sequence is 15 residues long. Trimming cost V 5 bases and J 2 bases, with 16 bases left between them. In DNA, the CDR3 is TGTGCCAGCAGTGGACCCAGGGGGAGGACCTACGAGCAGTACTTC. Translated, it gives CASSGPRGRTYEQYF.

The chain joins TRBV30 to TRBJ1-1; 9 bases align to TRBD1. Trimming at V came to 4 bases and at J to 11 bases, leaving 20 bases not matched to a gene. This CDR3 is 16 amino acids long. CDR1 and CDR2 from the germline V gene are GTSNPN and SVGIG (reference sequence). CDR3: CAWIPSRGTGPVGAFF. In DNA form, the CDR3 reads TGTGCCTGGATCCCCTCCCGGGGGACAGGGCCCGTAGGGGCTTTCTTT.

The chain joins TRBV18 to TRBJ2-3; either TRBD1 or TRBD2 may supply D (5 bases each). V lost 3 bases and J lost 2, with 9 bases in between. CDR1 is KGHSH, CDR2 LQKENI, per germline. The CDR3 loop spans 14 amino acids. As DNA, the CDR3 is TGTGCCAGCTCACCGGGGGTAGACACAGATACGCAGTATTTT. The encoded protein is CASSPGVDTDTQYF. The entire variable domain, with the rest obtained from reference TRBV18 and TRBJ2-3, is as follows: NAGVMQNPRHLVRRRGQEARLRCSPMKGHSHVYWYRQLPEEGLKFMVYLQKENIIDESGMPKERFSAEFPKEGPSILRIQQVVRGDSAAYFCASSPGVDTDTQYFGPGTRLTVL.

This clonotype was observed once. The J gene is TRBJ2-7, the V gene TRBV7-2, with D unresolved. V was shortened by 5 bases and J by 6 bases, with 8 bases between the two germline ends. The CDR3 runs 11 residues. In germline, CDR1 is SGHTA, CDR2 FQGNSA. The CDR3 reads CASSPPPEQYF. For the CDR3, the DNA is TGTGCCAGCAGCCCCCCCCCCGAGCAGTACTTC.

The count of this clonotype is one. V usage is TRBV6-1 and J usage is TRBJ2-3; 7 bases are a match to TRBD1. This CDR3 is 16 amino acids long. The J segment lost 3 bases and the V segment lost 5 bases, leaving 11 bases of the junction unmatched. Germline V gene lookup returns CDR1 MNHNS and CDR2 SASEGT. The CDR3 loop is CASSPRTGVVTDTQYF. The CDR3 DNA follows: TGTGCCAGCAGTCCCCGAACAGGGGTGGTGACAGATACGCAGTATTTT.

The chain links TRBV6-1 to TRBJ2-6, with 8 nucleotides matching TRBD2. Germline V gene sequence: CDR1 MNHNS, CDR2 SASEGT. This CDR3 is 18 amino acids long. Trimming removed 7 bases from V and 1 base from J; junction bases left unmatched: 12. The CDR3 region is CASTKGRPSGSGANVLTF. CDR3 DNA: TGTGCCAGCACCAAAGGGAGACCTAGCGGGTCTGGGGCCAACGTCCTGACTTTC.

This chain connects TRBV7-9 to TRBJ1-6, with D uncertain. Deletions cut 8 bases from V and 8 bases from J, with 4 bases between. The CDR3 has 10 amino acids. Germline loops: CDR1 SEHNR, CDR2 FQNEAQ (reference sequence). This CDR3 is CASGDSPLHF. CDR3 in DNA: TGTGCCAGCGGGGATTCACCCCTCCACTTT.

This clonotype turned up a few times. The rearrangement joins TRBV23-1 to TRBJ2-4; D perhaps matches TRBD2 (5 bases). TRBV23-1 is assigned to the ORF class and has an uncertain function. The CDR3 is made up of 13 amino acids. The germline V and J ends were trimmed by 6 bases and 7 bases, with 13 bases remaining between them. For the CDR3, the DNA is TGCGCCAGCAGAACTAGATCGCCCAACATTCAGTACTTC. Residues: CASRTRSPNIQYF.

This clonotype turned up a few times. The rearrangement joins TRBV27 to TRBJ2-5; unclear D gene. CDR1 MNHEY and CDR2 SMNVEV come from the germline V gene (reference sequence). The CDR3 is made up of 14 amino acids. Trimming shortened V by 5 bases and J by 1 base, and 11 bases separated the two germline ends. The CDR3 nucleotides are TGTGCCAGCAGTGGCTCTGGGATCCAAGAGACCCAGTACTTC. Residues: CASSGSGIQETQYF.

The rearrangement links TRBV29-1 to TRBJ1-2; D perhaps matches TRBD1 (5 bases). V shed 7 bases and J shed 5 bases, with 14 bases lying between them. The CDR3 totals 12 residues. Germline CDR1 reads SQVTM; CDR2 reads ANQGSEA. The CDR3 loop is CSARGTDYGYTF. In DNA, the CDR3 is TGCAGCGCCCGTGGGACGGATTATGGCTACACCTTC.

The table lists this clonotype with a few counts. The genes are TRBV27 and TRBJ1-1, with 9 bases fitting TRBD1. CDR1 and CDR2 from the germline V gene are MNHEY and SMNVEV (reference sequence). V was clipped by 3 bases and J by 1 base; unmatched bases: 6. The CDR3 extends over 16 amino acids. Here the CDR3 reads CASSLGTGRGNTEAFF. DNA of the CDR3: TGTGCCAGCAGTTTGGGGACAGGGAGAGGGAACACTGAAGCTTTCTTT.

This clonotype has a handful of counts. The V call is TRBV25-1, the J call TRBJ1-2; 10 nucleotides align to TRBD1. CDR3 size: 13 residues. V gave up 5 bases and J gave up 7 bases; unmatched junction bases: 4. The germline V gene encodes CDR1 MGHDK and CDR2 SYGVNS. CDR3 residues: CASSHDRGLGYTF. Here the CDR3 DNA reads TGTGCCAGCAGTCACGACAGGGGGCTTGGCTACACCTTC.

The V and J genes are TRBV18 and TRBJ2-3; TRBD2 matches 13 bases. Germline assignment: CDR1 KGHSH and CDR2 LQKENI. The CDR3 is 16 amino acids. After removal of 8 bases from V and 2 bases from J, the junction contained 7 bases not matched to a gene. In nucleotides, the CDR3 is TGTGCCAGCGGACAGACTAGCGGGAGGTCCACAGATACGCAGTATTTT. It yields the protein CASGQTSGRSTDTQYF.

The J gene is TRBJ2-3, the V gene TRBV6-4, with TRBD2 identical over 10 bases. Germline trimming cut 4 bases from V and 1 base from J; bases unmatched to any gene: 2. Germline V lookup: CDR1 MRHNA, CDR2 SNTAGT. This CDR3 has 15 amino acids. CDR3 amino acids: CASSVGTSGTDTQYF. CDR3 DNA: TGTGCCAGCAGTGTGGGGACTAGCGGCACAGATACGCAGTATTTT.

This clonotype was seen a handful of times. The rearrangement joins TRBV28 to TRBJ2-7, with TRBD1 matching over 8 bases. Unmatched junction bases numbered 3, after V lost 5 bases and J lost 0 bases. Per the germline V gene, CDR1 is MDHEN and CDR2 is SYDVKM. The CDR3 spans 14 residues. CDR3 sequence: CASSQGAPSYEQYF. The CDR3 DNA is TGTGCCAGCAGTCAGGGGGCCCCCTCCTACGAGCAGTACTTC.

The J gene is TRBJ1-2, the V gene TRBV5-4; 11 nucleotides match TRBD1. CDR1 is SGHNT and CDR2 is YYREEE in the germline V gene (reference sequence). V shed 0 bases and J 7 bases; nucleotides not matched to a gene: 2. This CDR3 contains 14 residues. The CDR3 loop reads CASSLGGTGGGYTF. The CDR3 DNA is TGTGCCAGCAGCTTGGGAGGGACAGGGGGTGGCTACACCTTC.

The V and J genes are TRBV11-2 and TRBJ2-7; D could derive from TRBD1 or TRBD2 (6 bases each). CDR1 is SGHAT and CDR2 is FQNNGV in the germline V gene. The CDR3 consists of 14 residues. V was cut by 3 bases and J by 3 bases, with 12 bases left in between. CDR3: CASSLGGANYEQYF. In DNA form, the CDR3 reads TGTGCCAGCAGCTTGGGGGGCGCCAACTACGAGCAGTACTTC. The full variable domain, with the rest looked up from reference TRBV11-2 and TRBJ2-7, is EAGVAQSPRYKIIEKRQSVAFWCNPISGHATLYWYQQILGQGPKLLIQFQNNGVVDDSQLPKDRFSAERLKGVDSTLKIQPAKLEDSAVYLCASSLGGANYEQYFGPGTRLTVT.

The genes are TRBV6-2 or TRBV6-3 and TRBJ2-7; D is uncertain. Germline CDR1 is MNHEY and CDR2 is SVGEGT. The CDR3 contains 12 residues. Trimming took 2 bases from V and 4 from J, leaving 6 bases between them. The CDR3 DNA reads as TGTGCCAGCAGTTACAAGTGGTACGAGCAGTACTTC. This gives the protein CASSYKWYEQYF.

This rearrangement joins TRBV12-3 or TRBV12-4 to TRBJ1-2, with D hard to call. CDR3 length equals 15 residues. Deletions cut 3 bases from V and 4 bases from J, with 15 bases between. CDR3 in amino acids: CASSFGYGEPYGYTF. CDR3 sequence (DNA): TGTGCCAGCAGTTTTGGTTACGGGGAGCCCTATGGCTACACCTTC.